This TCR beta chain was recovered during a study of blood T cell repertoires in COVID-19 (dated by TCRdb to about 2020). Concerning the study at large: Samples from collaborators originated in the United States, Italy and Spain and spanned both the acute and convalescent phases of COVID-19. Deeply sampled blood TCRbeta repertoires from subjects exposed to, actively infected with, or recovered from COVID-19 were included in the dataset. Where available, HLA class I and class II types were taken from metadata supplied by the sample provider and were not determined by assay-based typing. The samples were drawn from two sources: the first 160 participants of the ongoing ImmuneRACE study, and over 950 subjects contributed by 6 global collaborators. The prospective study material was composed of cDNA or gDNA derived from T cells, B-cell-depleted T cells, or PBMCs. The repertoires were released in a freely available public database intended as a resource for research on the immune response to SARS-CoV-2. A de-identified subject ID, COVID-19 status, age in years and sex were almost always included in the sample metadata.

As for this clone: This clone's antigen is unknown. Base qualities are missing; no much larger clone stands one base away.

The study at large found these results: The amount of clinical and demographic metadata varied by source and participant and was provided uncurated.

Participants in the prospective study were aged roughly 18 to 89 years, lived in 20 to 30 United States geographic areas, and enrolled through a virtual design. In the prospective study, cohorts were assigned on the basis of participant-reported clinical history obtained from a screening survey and a study questionnaire. A participant counted as exposed if, within 2 weeks of entering the study, that participant had been in contact with someone who had a PCR-confirmed or clinician-diagnosed COVID-19 case. Mobile phlebotomists in the prospective study collected whole blood, serum and a nasopharyngeal or oropharyngeal swab from every participant. Participants in the prospective study had the option to provide additional blood draws and questionnaires over a roughly 2-month period. Before DNA extraction, blood samples from the prospective study were shipped at room temperature or frozen. The CDR3 runs 21 amino acids, cysteine and phenylalanine included. Only CDR3 DNA is held: 63 bases, read in frame from base 1. The CDR1 and CDR2 encoded by the germline V gene (reference sequence) are MNHEY and SMNVEV. Relative to germline, V is missing 2 bases and J is missing 4 bases, with 25 bases of the junction outside any gene match.

TCRbeta CDR3 regions were amplified from genomic DNA using the immunoSEQ Assay, a bias-controlled multiplex PCR. The original pipeline was this. Nucleated cell counts per sample were estimated from amplification of reference gene primers within the assay. To quantify the absolute abundance of each unique TCRbeta CDR3 rearrangement, sequence reads were collapsed and filtered. For each sample, productive Simpson clonality was calculated by taking the square root of Simpson's diversity index across productive rearrangements. The immuneACCESS repertoire file appears here via TCRdb, limited to in-frame rearrangements. These files lack a portion of the clones; in checked studies, under half of the deficit traces to unresolved V genes, and the cause of the others is not known. V, J and clone size are those of that table, while D and trimming were read from the DNA. The sample has 350,000 or so clones on record, approximately 91% of them singletons. The ten largest clones capture just over 1% of the sample.

The chain joins TRBV27 to TRBJ1-1; 7 bases in the junction line up with TRBD1. The clonotype was recovered from a woman between 25 and 40 years old who had been exposed to COVID-19. Material for sequencing was PBMCs or T cells enriched from blood (not recorded which). The sequenced DNA is TGTGCCAGCAGTTTACAAGCTCGCCAGGGGGGCGCAAAGCCAGGACGCACTGAAGCTTTCTTT. Its protein is CASSLQARQGGAKPGRTEAFF.